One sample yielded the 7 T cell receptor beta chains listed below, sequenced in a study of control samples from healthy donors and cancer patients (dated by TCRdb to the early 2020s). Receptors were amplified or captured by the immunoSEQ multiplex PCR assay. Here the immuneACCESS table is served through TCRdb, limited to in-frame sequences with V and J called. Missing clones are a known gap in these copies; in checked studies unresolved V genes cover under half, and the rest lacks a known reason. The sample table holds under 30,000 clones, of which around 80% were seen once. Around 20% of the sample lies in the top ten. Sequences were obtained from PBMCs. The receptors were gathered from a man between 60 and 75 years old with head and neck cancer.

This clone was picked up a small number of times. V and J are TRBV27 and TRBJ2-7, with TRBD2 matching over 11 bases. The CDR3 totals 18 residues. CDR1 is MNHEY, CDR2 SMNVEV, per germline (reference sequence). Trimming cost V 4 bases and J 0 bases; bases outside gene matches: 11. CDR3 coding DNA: TGTGCCAGCAGTTGGAGGGGCCCCACTAGCGGGAGCTCCTACGAGCAGTACTTC. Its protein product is CASSWRGPTSGSSYEQYF.

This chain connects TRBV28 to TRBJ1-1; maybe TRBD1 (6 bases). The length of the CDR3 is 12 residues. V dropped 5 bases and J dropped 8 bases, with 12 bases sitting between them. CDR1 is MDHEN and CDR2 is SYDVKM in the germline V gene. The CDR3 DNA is TGTGCCAGCAGTCCACGGGGGCAGGAAGCTTTCTTT. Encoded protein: CASSPRGQEAFF.

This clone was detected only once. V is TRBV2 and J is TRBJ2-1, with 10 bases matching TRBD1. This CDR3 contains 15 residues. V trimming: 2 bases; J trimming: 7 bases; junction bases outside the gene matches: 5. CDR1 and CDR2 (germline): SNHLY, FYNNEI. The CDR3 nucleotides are TGTGCCAGCAGTGAAAGGTGGGACAGGGGAAATGAGCAGTTCTTC. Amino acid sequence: CASSERWDRGNEQFF.

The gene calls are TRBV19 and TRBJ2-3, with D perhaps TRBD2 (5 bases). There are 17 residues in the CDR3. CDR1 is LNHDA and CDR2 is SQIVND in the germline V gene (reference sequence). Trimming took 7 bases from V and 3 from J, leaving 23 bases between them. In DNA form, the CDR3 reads TGTGCCAGTAAGAAGTCGGGATCGGCGGGTCCGACAGATACGCAGTATTTT. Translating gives CASKKSGSAGPTDTQYF.

CDR3 sequence (DNA): TGTGCCAGCAGCGTAGTGGTCGATTCACCCCTCCACTTT. As protein: CASSVVVDSPLHF. This chain joins TRBV9 and TRBJ1-6; D is undetermined. Germline lookup yields CDR1 SGDLS and CDR2 YYNGEE. Trimming took 0 bases from V and 8 from J, leaving 6 bases between them. CDR3 length equals 13 residues.

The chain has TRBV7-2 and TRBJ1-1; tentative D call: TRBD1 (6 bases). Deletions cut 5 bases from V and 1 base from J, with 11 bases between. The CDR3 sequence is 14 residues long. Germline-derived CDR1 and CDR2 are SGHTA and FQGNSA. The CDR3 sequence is CASSTRTENTEAFF. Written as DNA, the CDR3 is TGTGCCAGCAGCACCAGGACAGAGAACACTGAAGCTTTCTTT.

CDR3 DNA sequence: TGTGCCAGCAGCTTACGTCCCGGGACAGAAGGGGTCGGGGAGCTGTTTTTT. Translating it yields CASSLRPGTEGVGELFF. The V gene is TRBV5-4, the J gene TRBJ2-2, with 7 bases that match TRBD1. CDR3 length: 17 amino acids. After removal of 2 bases from V and 7 bases from J, the junction contained 14 bases not matched to a gene. CDR1 is SGHNT, CDR2 YYREEE, per germline (reference sequence). The full variable domain, in which reference TRBV5-4 and TRBJ2-2 provide the parts outside the CDR3, is ETGVTQSPTHLIKTRGQQVTLRCSSQSGHNTVSWYQQALGQGPQFIFQYYREEENGRGNFPPRFSGLQFPNYSSELNVNALELDDSALYLCASSLRPGTEGVGELFFGEGSRLTVL.